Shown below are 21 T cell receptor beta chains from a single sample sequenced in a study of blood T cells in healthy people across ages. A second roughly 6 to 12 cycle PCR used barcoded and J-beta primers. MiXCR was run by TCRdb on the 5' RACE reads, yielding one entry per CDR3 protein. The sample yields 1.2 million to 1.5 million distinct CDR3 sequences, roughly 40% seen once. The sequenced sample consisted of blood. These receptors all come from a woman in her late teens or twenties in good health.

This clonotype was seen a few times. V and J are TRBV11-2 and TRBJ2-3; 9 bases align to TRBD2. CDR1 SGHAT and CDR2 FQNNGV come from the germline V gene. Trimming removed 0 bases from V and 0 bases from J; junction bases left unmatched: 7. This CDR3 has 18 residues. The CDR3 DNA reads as TGTGCCAGCAGCTTAGAACTCCTGACTAGCGGTAGCACAGATACGCAGTATTTT. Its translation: CASSLELLTSGSTDTQYF.

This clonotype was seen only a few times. The CDR3 DNA reads TGCAGTGCTAGAGATCCCAGACAGGGAGGGGCATATGAGCAGTTCTTC. This gives the protein CSARDPRQGGAYEQFF. The chain couples TRBV20-1 to TRBJ2-1; tentatively, D is TRBD1 or TRBD2 (7 bases each). Germline V gene sequence: CDR1 DFQATT, CDR2 SNEGSKA (reference sequence). The CDR3 covers 16 residues. V was pared by 0 bases and J by 8 bases, with 20 bases between.

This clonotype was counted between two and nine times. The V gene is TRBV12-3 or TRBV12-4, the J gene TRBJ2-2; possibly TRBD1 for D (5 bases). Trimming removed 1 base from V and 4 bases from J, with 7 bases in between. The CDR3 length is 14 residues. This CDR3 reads CASSLGRATGELFF. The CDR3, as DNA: TGTGCCAGCAGTTTAGGCAGGGCCACCGGGGAGCTGTTTTTT.

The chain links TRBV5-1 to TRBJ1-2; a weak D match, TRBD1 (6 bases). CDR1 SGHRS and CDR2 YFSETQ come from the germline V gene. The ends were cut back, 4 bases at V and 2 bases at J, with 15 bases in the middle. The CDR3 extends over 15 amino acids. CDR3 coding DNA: TGCGCCAGCAGCGTCGGAGGGACATACAACTATGGCTACACCTTC. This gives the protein CASSVGGTYNYGYTF.

CDR3 bases: TGTGCCAGCTCCCGACAAGTGGGGGCCCAAGAGACCCAGTACTTC. It encodes CASSRQVGAQETQYF. The chain is built from TRBV7-2 and TRBJ2-5; tentative D call: TRBD1 (6 bases). Trimming left V 8 bases short and J 1 base short, with 17 bases between. The germline V gene has CDR1 SGHTA and CDR2 FQGNSA. The CDR3 runs to 15 residues. Variable domain in full (rest from reference TRBV7-2 and TRBJ2-5): GAGVSQSPSNKVTEKGKDVELRCDPISGHTALYWYRQSLGQGLEFLIYFQGNSAPDKSGLPSDRFSAERTGGSVSTLTIQRTQQEDSAVYLCASSRQVGAQETQYFGPGTRLLVL.

The CDR3 is CASSLEGVKNTDTQYF. DNA for the CDR3: TGCGCCAGCAGCTTGGAGGGGGTGAAAAACACAGATACGCAGTATTTT. This sequence joins TRBV5-1 and TRBJ2-3, with D tentatively TRBD1 (6 bases). CDR3 length: 16 residues. V lost 0 bases to trimming and J lost 2 bases, with 13 bases between them. Germline V gene sequence: CDR1 SGHRS, CDR2 YFSETQ.

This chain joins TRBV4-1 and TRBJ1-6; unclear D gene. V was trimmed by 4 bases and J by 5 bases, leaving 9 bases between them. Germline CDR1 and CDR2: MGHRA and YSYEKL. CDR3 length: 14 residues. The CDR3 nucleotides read TGCGCCAGCAGCCTCCTGGGCGATAATTCACCCCTCCACTTT. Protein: CASSLLGDNSPLHF.

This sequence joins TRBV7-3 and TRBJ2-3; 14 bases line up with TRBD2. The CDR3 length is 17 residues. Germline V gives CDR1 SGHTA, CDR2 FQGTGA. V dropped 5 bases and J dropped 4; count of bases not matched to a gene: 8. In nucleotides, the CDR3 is TGTGCCAGCAGCCGAGCTGGACTAGCGGGGGGCGCAGATACGCAGTATTTT. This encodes CASSRAGLAGGADTQYF.

The CDR3 DNA sequence: TGTGCCAGCAAGGGGACGGCCCGGGGAGCTTTCTTT. Translation gives CASKGTARGAFF. This chain links TRBV12-3 or TRBV12-4 with TRBJ1-1; tentatively, D is TRBD1 (5 bases). CDR3 length: 12 residues. V lost 7 bases to trimming and J lost 10 bases, with 16 bases between them.

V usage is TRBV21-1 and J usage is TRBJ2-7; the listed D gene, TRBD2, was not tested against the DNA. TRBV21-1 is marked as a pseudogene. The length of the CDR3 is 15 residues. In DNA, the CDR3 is TGTGCCAGCAGCAAAGCCCCTAGCGGGTCCTACGAGCAGTACTTC. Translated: CASSKAPSGSYEQYF.

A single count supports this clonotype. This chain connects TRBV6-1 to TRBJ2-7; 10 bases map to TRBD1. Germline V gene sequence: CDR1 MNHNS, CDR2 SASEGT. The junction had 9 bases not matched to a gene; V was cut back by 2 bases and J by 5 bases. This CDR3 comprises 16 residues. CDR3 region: CASSELGGTGVHEQYF. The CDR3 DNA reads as TGTGCCAGCAGTGAATTAGGCGGGACAGGGGTCCACGAGCAGTACTTC.

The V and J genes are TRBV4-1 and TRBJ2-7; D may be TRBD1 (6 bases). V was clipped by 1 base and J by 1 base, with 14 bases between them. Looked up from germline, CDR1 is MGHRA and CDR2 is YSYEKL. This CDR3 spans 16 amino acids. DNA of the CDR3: TGCGCCAGCAGCCAAGTAGGGGGAGAGCGGTCCTACGAGCAGTACTTC. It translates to CASSQVGGERSYEQYF.

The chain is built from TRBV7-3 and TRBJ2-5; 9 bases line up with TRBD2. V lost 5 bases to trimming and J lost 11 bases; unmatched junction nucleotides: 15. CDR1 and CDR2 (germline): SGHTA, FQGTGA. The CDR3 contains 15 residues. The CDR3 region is CASSPGGSGGSVQYF. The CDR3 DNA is TGTGCCAGCAGCCCAGGGGGTAGCGGGGGATCAGTTCAGTACTTC.

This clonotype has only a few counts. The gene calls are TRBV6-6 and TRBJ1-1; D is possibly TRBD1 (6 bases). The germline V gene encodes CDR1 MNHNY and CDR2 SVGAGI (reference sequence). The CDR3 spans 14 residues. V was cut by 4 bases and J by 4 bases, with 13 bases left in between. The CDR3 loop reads CASSSGGSGTEAFF. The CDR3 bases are TGTGCCAGCAGTTCCGGGGGCAGCGGCACTGAAGCTTTCTTT.

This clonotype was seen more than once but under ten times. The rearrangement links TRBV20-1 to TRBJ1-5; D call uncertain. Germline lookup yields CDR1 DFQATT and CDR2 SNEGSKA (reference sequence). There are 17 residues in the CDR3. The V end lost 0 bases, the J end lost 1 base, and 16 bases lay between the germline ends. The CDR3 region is CSARDLRTDSSNQPQHF. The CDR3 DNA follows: TGCAGTGCTAGAGATCTTCGGACGGATTCCAGCAATCAGCCCCAGCATTTT.

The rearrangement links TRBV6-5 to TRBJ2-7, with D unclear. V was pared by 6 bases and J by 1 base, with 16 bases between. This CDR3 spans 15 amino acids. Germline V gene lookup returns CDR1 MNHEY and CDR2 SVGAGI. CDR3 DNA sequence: TGTGCCAGCAGATTAGTTCCCCTTGGTTCCTACGAGCAGTACTTC. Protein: CASRLVPLGSYEQYF.

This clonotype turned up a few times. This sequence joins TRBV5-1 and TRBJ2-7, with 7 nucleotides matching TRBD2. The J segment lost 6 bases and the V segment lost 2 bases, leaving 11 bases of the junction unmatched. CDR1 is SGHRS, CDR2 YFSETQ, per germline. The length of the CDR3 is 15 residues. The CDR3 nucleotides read TGCGCCAGCAGCTTAACATCAGGGAGGGGCGGCGAGCAGTACTTC. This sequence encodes CASSLTSGRGGEQYF.

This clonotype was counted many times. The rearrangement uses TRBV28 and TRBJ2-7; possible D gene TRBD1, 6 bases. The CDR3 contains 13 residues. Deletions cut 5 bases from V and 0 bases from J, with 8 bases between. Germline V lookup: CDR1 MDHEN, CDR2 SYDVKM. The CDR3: CASSRQDSYEQYF. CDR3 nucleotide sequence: TGTGCCAGCAGTCGACAGGACTCCTACGAGCAGTACTTC. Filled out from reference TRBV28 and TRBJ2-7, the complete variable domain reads DVKVTQSSRYLVKRTGEKVFLECVQDMDHENMFWYRQDPGLGLRLIYFSYDVKMKEKGDIPEGYSVSREKKERFSLILESASTNQTSMYLCASSRQDSYEQYFGPGTRLTVT.

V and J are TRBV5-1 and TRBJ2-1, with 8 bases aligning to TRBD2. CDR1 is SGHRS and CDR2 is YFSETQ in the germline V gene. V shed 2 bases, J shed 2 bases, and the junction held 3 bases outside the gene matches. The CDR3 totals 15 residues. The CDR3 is CASSFTSGPYNEQFF. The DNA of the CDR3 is TGCGCCAGCAGCTTCACTAGCGGTCCCTACAATGAGCAGTTCTTC.

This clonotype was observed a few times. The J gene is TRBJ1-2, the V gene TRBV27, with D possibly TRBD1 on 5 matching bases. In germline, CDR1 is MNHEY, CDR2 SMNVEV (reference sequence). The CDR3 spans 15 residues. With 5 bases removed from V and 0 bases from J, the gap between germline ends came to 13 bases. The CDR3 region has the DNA TGTGCCAGCAGTCCCCGTGGGGGGGCTAACTATGGCTACACCTTC. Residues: CASSPRGGANYGYTF.

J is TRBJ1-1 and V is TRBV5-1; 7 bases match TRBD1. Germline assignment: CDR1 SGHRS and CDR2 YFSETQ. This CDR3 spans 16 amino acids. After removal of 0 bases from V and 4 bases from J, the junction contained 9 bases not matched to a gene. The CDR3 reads CASSLDGTAGGTEAFF. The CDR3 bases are TGCGCCAGCAGCTTGGATGGGACAGCGGGGGGCACTGAAGCTTTCTTT.